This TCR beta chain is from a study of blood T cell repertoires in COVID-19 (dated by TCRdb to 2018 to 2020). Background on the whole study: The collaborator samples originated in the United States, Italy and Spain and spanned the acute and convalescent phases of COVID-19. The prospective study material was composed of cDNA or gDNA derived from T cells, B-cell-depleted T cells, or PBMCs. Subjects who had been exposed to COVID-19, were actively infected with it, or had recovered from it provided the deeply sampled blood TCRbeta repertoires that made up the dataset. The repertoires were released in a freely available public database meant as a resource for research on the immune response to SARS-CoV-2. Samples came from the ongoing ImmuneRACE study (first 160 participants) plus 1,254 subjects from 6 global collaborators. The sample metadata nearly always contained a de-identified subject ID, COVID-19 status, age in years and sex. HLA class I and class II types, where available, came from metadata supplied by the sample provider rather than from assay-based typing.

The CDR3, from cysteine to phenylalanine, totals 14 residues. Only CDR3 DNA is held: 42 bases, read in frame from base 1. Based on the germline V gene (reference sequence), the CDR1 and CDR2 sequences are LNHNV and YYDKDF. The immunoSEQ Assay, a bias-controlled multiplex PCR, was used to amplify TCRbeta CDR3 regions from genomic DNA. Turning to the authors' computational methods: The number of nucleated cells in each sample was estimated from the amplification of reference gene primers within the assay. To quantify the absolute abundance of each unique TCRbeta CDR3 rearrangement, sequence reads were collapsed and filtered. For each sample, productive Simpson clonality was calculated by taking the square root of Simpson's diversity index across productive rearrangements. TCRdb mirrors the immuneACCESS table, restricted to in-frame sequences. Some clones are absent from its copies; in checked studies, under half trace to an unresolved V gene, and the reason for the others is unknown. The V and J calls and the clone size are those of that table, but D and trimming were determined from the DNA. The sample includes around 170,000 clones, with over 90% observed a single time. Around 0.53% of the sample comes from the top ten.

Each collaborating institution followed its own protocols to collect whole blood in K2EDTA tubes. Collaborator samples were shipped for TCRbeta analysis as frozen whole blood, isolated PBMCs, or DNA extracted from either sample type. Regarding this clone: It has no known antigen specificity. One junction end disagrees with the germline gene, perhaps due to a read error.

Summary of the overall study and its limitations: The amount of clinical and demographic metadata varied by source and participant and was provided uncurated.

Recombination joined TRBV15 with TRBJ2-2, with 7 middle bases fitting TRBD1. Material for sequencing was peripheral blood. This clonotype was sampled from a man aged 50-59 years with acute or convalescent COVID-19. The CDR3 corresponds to CTTRQGANTGELFF. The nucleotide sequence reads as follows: TGTACCACCAGGCAGGGGGCGAACACCGGGGAGCTGTTTTTT. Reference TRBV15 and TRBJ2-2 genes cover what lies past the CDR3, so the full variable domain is DAMVIQNPRYQVTQFGKPVTLSCSQTLNHNVMYWYQQKSSQAPKLLFHYYDKDFNNEADTPDNFQSRRPNTSFCFLDIRSPGLGDTAMYLCTTRQGANTGELFFGEGSRLTVL.